A selection of T cell receptor beta chains follows, all from one sample in a study of T-cell reconstitution after alpha-beta-depleted transplantation in children. A single record per CDR3 protein comes from TCRdb applying MiXCR to the PCR reads. The sample holds about 200,000 distinct CDR3 sequences, 17% seen once. The sequenced sample was PBMCs, mostly from graft donor cells, obtained 360 days after TCRalphabeta/CD19-depleted stem cell transplant. Every receptor here comes from a male patient between 2 and 10 years old who had a stem cell transplant for acute lymphoblastic leukemia, so the T cells may come from the graft donor. CDR3s include the opening cysteine and the closing phenylalanine or tryptophan. A D gene is named only where the DNA matches it firmly. Size is stated for part of the rows, as once, few or many counts, or as a class when the clone is expanded.

size,J,V,D,DNA,CDR3
many,TRBJ2-1,TRBV3-1,.,TGTGCCAGCAGCCAAGGAGGAGAACAGGGACGGTTCTTC,CASSQGGEQGRFF
.,TRBJ2-3,TRBV28,.,TGTGCCAGCAGTTTAGTTTGGCGGGGTCGCACAGATACGCAGTATTTT,CASSLVWRGRTDTQYF
.,TRBJ2-1,TRBV7-2,.,TGTGCCAGCAGCTTAGGGCTAGATGCCAATGAGCAGTTCTTC,CASSLGLDANEQFF
many,TRBJ2-1,TRBV27,TRBD1,TGTGCCAGCAGTTTCCCCGGGACAGGGGAGCAGTTCTTC,CASSFPGTGEQFF
few,TRBJ2-4,TRBV4-1,TRBD2,TGCGCCAGCAGCGAGACTAGCGGGGGCTCTTTAGCCAAAAACATTCAGTACTTC,CASSETSGGSLAKNIQYF
few,TRBJ1-1,TRBV12-5,.,TGTGCTAGTGGTTTGACACGGGGAGGGCCGAACACTGAAGCTTTCTTT,CASGLTRGGPNTEAFF
few,TRBJ2-2,TRBV6-5,TRBD2,TGTGCCAGCAGTTATCCTAGCGGCTCGGGGAACACCGGGGAGCTGTTTTTT,CASSYPSGSGNTGELFF
.,TRBJ1-1,TRBV5-1,TRBD1,TGCGCCAGCAGCGCCGACAGGGACACTGAAGCTTTCTTT,CASSADRDTEAFF
.,TRBJ2-2,TRBV3-1,.,TGTGCCAGCAGGGGGAATAGAAAGACGCGGAACACCGGGGAGCTGTTTTTT,CASRGNRKTRNTGELFF
.,TRBJ1-2,TRBV12-3/TRBV12-4,TRBD1,TGTGCCAGCAGCTACGGGGACAGCAACTTGGGCTACACCTTC,CASSYGDSNLGYTF
few,TRBJ2-7,TRBV2,TRBD1,TGTGCCAGCCTGTCCGGGACAGGGGGCCTCGAGCAGTACTTC,CASLSGTGGLEQYF
many,TRBJ2-1,TRBV29-1,.,TGCAGCGTTGCAACATCGGTCAATGAGCAGTTCTTC,CSVATSVNEQFF
.,TRBJ1-2,TRBV20-1,.,TGCAGTGCTAGTGGGGGGAGGGACTATGGCTACACCTTC,CSASGGRDYGYTF
.,TRBJ2-1,TRBV9,.,TGTGCCAGCAGCGTAGCTAACCTAGCCCTCTACAATGAGCAGTTCTTC,CASSVANLALYNEQFF
many,TRBJ2-2,TRBV5-4,.,TGTGCCAGCAGCTTCTCGGTCGGGGCGAACACCGGGGAGCTGTTTTTT,CASSFSVGANTGELFF
many,TRBJ2-3,TRBV7-9,.,TGTGCCAGCAGCTCCGCGGGGACAGATACGCAGTATTTT,CASSSAGTDTQYF
few,TRBJ2-7,TRBV18,.,TGTGCCAGCTCGCCCCGGGACGGGCAGTACTTC,CASSPRDGQYF
many,TRBJ2-7,TRBV7-9,.,TGTGCCAGCAGCTTAGCGCCAGGACACCACTACGAGCAGTACTTC,CASSLAPGHHYEQYF
.,TRBJ2-5,TRBV27,.,TGTGCCAGCAGTTTAAACGCAGGGGCCCTAGAGACCCAGTACTTC,CASSLNAGALETQYF
.,TRBJ2-5,TRBV5-1,TRBD1,TGCGCCAGCGAACGCATGGGACAGGGGAGTCAAGAGACCCAGTACTTC,CASERMGQGSQETQYF
few,TRBJ2-7,TRBV4-3,.,TGCGCCAGCAGCCAAGATTGGGGGGCTTTCTACGAGCAGTACTTC,CASSQDWGAFYEQYF
few,TRBJ2-3,TRBV6-5,.,TGTGCCAGCAGTTTCCTCCCCCGGGGTGGCACAGATACGCAGTATTTT,CASSFLPRGGTDTQYF
.,TRBJ2-2,TRBV11-2,.,TGTGCCAGCAGCTTATTGTTCGGGACCGGGGAGCTGTTTTTT,CASSLLFGTGELFF
few,TRBJ1-4,TRBV7-2,.,TGTGCCAGCAGCTTAGCTGGGTTGCTAGAGGAAAAACTGTTTTTT,CASSLAGLLEEKLFF
many,TRBJ2-7,TRBV9,.,TGTGCCAGCAGCGTGGCGAGGAGTAGGGGCGAGCAGTACTTC,CASSVARSRGEQYF
few,TRBJ1-3,TRBV5-5,.,TGTGCCAGCAGCACTAAATCCTCTGGAAACACCATATATTTT,CASSTKSSGNTIYF
once,TRBJ2-2,TRBV24-1,.,TGTGCCACCAGTGATTTGCCCCAGAACGCGAACACCGGGGAGCTGTTTTTT,CATSDLPQNANTGELFF
.,TRBJ1-3,TRBV7-9,.,TGTGCCAGCAGCTCAGGCGGGCGGGCGCCCTCTGGAAACACCATATATTTT,CASSSGGRAPSGNTIYF
few,TRBJ2-1,TRBV29-1,TRBD2,TGCAGCGTTGAGTCTAGCGGGATCTACAATGAGCAGTTCTTC,CSVESSGIYNEQFF
.,TRBJ2-2,TRBV4-1,TRBD2,TGCGCCAGCAGCCAAAAGCGGGGGGGTGTGGAGCTGTTTTTT,CASSQKRGGVELFF
.,TRBJ2-2,TRBV5-1,.,TGCGCCAGCAGCTGGCGGGGCCCTTCCACCGGGGAGCTGTTTTTT,CASSWRGPSTGELFF
few,TRBJ2-2,TRBV19,.,TGTGCCGCTGATTCTTTCCTCTTGAACACCGGGGAGCTGTTTTTT,CAADSFLLNTGELFF
few,TRBJ2-7,TRBV29-1,.,TGCAGCGTGGTGGCGGATCCAGCCTACGAGCAGTACTTC,CSVVADPAYEQYF
.,TRBJ2-3,TRBV5-6,TRBD1,TGTGCCAGCAGCCCCTGGTTGCAGGGGGCCTTCACAGATACGCAGTATTTT,CASSPWLQGAFTDTQYF
few,TRBJ2-1,TRBV12-3/TRBV12-4,.,TGTGCCAGCAGTTTGGGTCAGGCATCCAATGAGCAGTTCTTC,CASSLGQASNEQFF
many,TRBJ2-7,TRBV18,.,TGTGCCAGCAGCGCCGACTCCTACGAGCAGTACTTC,CASSADSYEQYF
.,TRBJ1-1,TRBV29-1,.,TGCAGCGTTGAAGGGGGCAACACTGAAGCTTTCTTT,CSVEGGNTEAFF
many,TRBJ2-7,TRBV27,TRBD1,TGTGCCAGCAGAAATTGGGACAGTGCGTACGAGCAGTACTTC,CASRNWDSAYEQYF
.,TRBJ1-1,TRBV29-1,.,TGCAGCGTCACGCTTACACAGAACACTGAAGCTTTCTTT,CSVTLTQNTEAFF
.,TRBJ2-3,TRBV4-2,.,TGTGCCAGCAGCCAAGATTTTGGGGATACGCAGTATTTT,CASSQDFGDTQYF
many,TRBJ2-2,TRBV12-3/TRBV12-4,TRBD2,TGTGCCAGCAGCACTAGCGGGGGGGGTACGAGCACCGGGGAGCTGTTTTTT,CASSTSGGGTSTGELFF
.,TRBJ1-2,TRBV7-9,TRBD1,TGTGCCAGCAGCTTAGGGGGGACAGAATCTAACTATGGCTACACCTTC,CASSLGGTESNYGYTF
few,TRBJ2-7,TRBV7-3,TRBD2,TGTGCCAGCAGCCTTGCGGGGCGGGGGAGCTACGAGCAGTACTTC,CASSLAGRGSYEQYF
few,TRBJ2-3,TRBV11-2,TRBD2,TGTGCCAGCAGCCGAGGTCTCTCAGGGCGGGGGGCCCCGGCAGATACGCAGTATTTT,CASSRGLSGRGAPADTQYF
.,TRBJ2-7,TRBV4-3,.,TGCGCCAGCAGCCAAGGCTTTTACGACTCCTACGAGCAGTACTTC,CASSQGFYDSYEQYF
.,TRBJ2-2,TRBV27,.,TGTGCCAGCAGTAACGAGCCGCAGGGCTACACCGGGGAGCTGTTTTTT,CASSNEPQGYTGELFF
.,TRBJ2-3,TRBV7-9,.,TGTGCCAGCAGCCCCCGGGGTAGCGGTAGCACAGATACGCAGTATTTT,CASSPRGSGSTDTQYF
many,TRBJ2-1,TRBV28,TRBD1,TGTGCCAGCAGTTCCACCTTGACAGGGAAAGACAATGAGCAGTTCTTC,CASSSTLTGKDNEQFF
few,TRBJ2-2,TRBV9,TRBD2,TGTGCCAGCAGCGTAGTTGGGGGGGGGTCCCCGAACACCGGGGAGCTGTTTTTT,CASSVVGGGSPNTGELFF
many,TRBJ1-6,TRBV7-2,.,TGTGCCAGCAGAACGGCCGGGACTGCGAATTCACCCCTCCACTTT,CASRTAGTANSPLHF
.,TRBJ2-3,TRBV7-9,.,TGTGCCAGCAGCCACCGGGGACCAGACGTCTTAACAGATACGCAGTATTTT,CASSHRGPDVLTDTQYF
few,TRBJ1-2,TRBV5-1,.,.,CASSPRRGYTFGGDDGYTF
many,TRBJ2-3,TRBV6-2/TRBV6-3,.,TGTGCCAGCAGTTACGGGACAGCGGGAGATACGCAGTATTTT,CASSYGTAGDTQYF
few,TRBJ1-2,TRBV7-8,.,TGTGCCAGCAGCCTATCCCTCGACGCTAACTATGGCTACACCTTC,CASSLSLDANYGYTF